The 29 T cell receptor beta chains below all came from one sample that was sequenced in a study of T cell responses to AZD1222 COVID-19 vaccine (dated by TCRdb to about 2021). The time point label here, explained by the study, means: baseline before first vaccination. The receptor library was made with the immunoSEQ multiplex PCR assay. TCRdb re-hosts the immuneACCESS table, in-frame sequences only. Its copies lack some clones; in the studies checked, an unresolved V gene accounts for under half of them, and the cause for the rest is not known. The sample records 150,000 to 200,000 clones, 90% to 95% of which are singletons. About 2.5% of the sample belongs to the ten largest clones. This sample comprised peripheral blood, obtained on day 0 of AZD1222 vaccination. The origin of the receptors is an adult in good health.

This chain joins TRBV19 and TRBJ2-4; the D gene is possibly TRBD1 (6 bases). Germline V gives CDR1 LNHDA, CDR2 SQIVND (reference sequence). The ends were cut back, 10 bases at V and 5 bases at J, with 12 bases in the middle. This CDR3 has 12 residues. The DNA of the CDR3 is TGTGCCACAAGGACAGAGGAAAACATTCAGTACTTC. Its translation is CATRTEENIQYF. Together with reference TRBV19 and TRBJ2-4, the CDR3 gives the full variable domain: DGGITQSPKYLFRKEGQNVTLSCEQNLNHDAMYWYRQDPGQGLRLIYYSQIVNDFQKGDIAEGYSVSREKKESFPLTVTSAQKNPTAFYLCATRTEENIQYFGAGTRLSVL.

The CDR3 is CASSYQRGGPYEQYF. The CDR3 coding sequence is TGTGCCAGCAGCTACCAGCGGGGGGGCCCTTACGAGCAGTACTTC. This chain uses TRBV7-3 with TRBJ2-7; 10 bases are a match to TRBD2. This CDR3 spans 15 amino acids. In germline, CDR1 is SGHTA, CDR2 FQGTGA. J lost 4 bases, V lost 4 bases, and 7 bases had no gene match.

This sequence joins TRBV27 and TRBJ2-1; 9 positions match TRBD2. V shed 7 bases, J shed 7 bases, and the junction held 14 bases outside the gene matches. The CDR3 is 16 residues long. Germline V CDR1 and CDR2: MNHEY, SMNVEV (reference sequence). CDR3 residues: CASTPIRLAGINEQFF. For the CDR3, the DNA is TGTGCCAGCACCCCAATCAGGCTAGCGGGAATAAATGAGCAGTTCTTC.

The chain is built from TRBV4-2 and TRBJ2-5, with 7 bases matching TRBD2. Unmatched junction bases numbered 15, after V lost 0 bases and J lost 5 bases. This CDR3 is built from 18 residues. Germline lookup yields CDR1 LGHNA and CDR2 YNFKEQ. The CDR3 sequence: CASSQDRRGGAGLETQYF. CDR3 sequence (DNA): TGTGCCAGCAGCCAAGATCGACGGGGTGGAGCGGGGCTGGAGACCCAGTACTTC.

The chain combines TRBV9 with TRBJ2-2; TRBD2 matches at 7 bases. V trimming: 5 bases; J trimming: 1 base; junction bases outside the gene matches: 5. This CDR3 spans 15 amino acids. CDR1 and CDR2 from the germline V gene are SGDLS and YYNGEE. DNA for the CDR3: TGTGCCAGCAGTCAGAGCGGGATGAACACCGGGGAGCTGTTTTTT. Amino acid sequence: CASSQSGMNTGELFF.

This clone was counted a single time. The chain joins TRBV18 to TRBJ2-1; D is possibly TRBD1 or TRBD2 (5 bases each). Germline V gene sequence: CDR1 KGHSH, CDR2 LQKENI. The CDR3 runs 15 residues. V was trimmed by 3 bases and J by 3 bases, leaving 12 bases between them. CDR3 DNA sequence: TGTGCCAGCTCACCCAGGGTGGGGGACTACAATGAGCAGTTCTTC. Translated, it gives CASSPRVGDYNEQFF.

V gene TRBV2 combines with J gene TRBJ2-5; 7 bases are shared with TRBD1. Losses at the gene ends were 4 bases for V and 1 base for J; bases not matched to a gene: 3. CDR1 is SNHLY, CDR2 FYNNEI, per germline. This CDR3 has 14 residues. The chain's CDR3 is CASSVQGTQETQYF. The DNA of the CDR3 is TGTGCCAGCAGTGTACAGGGGACCCAAGAGACCCAGTACTTC.

The V and J genes are TRBV5-4 and TRBJ2-3; 9 positions agree with TRBD1. In germline, CDR1 is SGHNT, CDR2 YYREEE (reference sequence). The CDR3 length is 16 residues. Unmatched junction bases numbered 4, after V lost 0 bases and J lost 2 bases. The CDR3 here is CASSLGGTGITDTQYF. The CDR3 DNA follows: TGTGCCAGCAGCTTGGGGGGGACAGGGATCACAGATACGCAGTATTTT.

The V call is TRBV7-9, the J call TRBJ2-7; D possibly matches TRBD1 or TRBD2 (5 bases each). This CDR3 has 14 amino acids. V gave up 5 bases and J gave up 4 bases, with 15 bases separating them. The germline V gene encodes CDR1 SEHNR and CDR2 FQNEAQ (reference sequence). The CDR3 DNA is TGTGCCAGCAGCGGAAGCCCGGGACCTTACGAGCAGTACTTC. Amino acid sequence: CASSGSPGPYEQYF.

This rearrangement joins TRBV28 to TRBJ1-5; D gene ambiguous. The length of the CDR3 is 14 residues. V lost 5 bases, J lost 5 bases, and 13 bases lay in between. Germline V gene data show CDR1 as MDHEN and CDR2 as SYDVKM. CDR3 amino acids: CASSRLTPDQPQHF. CDR3 sequence (DNA): TGTGCCAGCAGTCGCTTGACCCCAGATCAGCCCCAGCATTTT. Together with reference TRBV28 and TRBJ1-5, the CDR3 gives the full variable domain: DVKVTQSSRYLVKRTGEKVFLECVQDMDHENMFWYRQDPGLGLRLIYFSYDVKMKEKGDIPEGYSVSREKKERFSLILESASTNQTSMYLCASSRLTPDQPQHFGDGTRLSIL.

The chain links TRBV29-1 to TRBJ2-2, with D maybe TRBD1 (5 bases). The CDR3 is made up of 14 amino acids. CDR1 and CDR2 from the germline V gene are SQVTM and ANQGSEA. Trimming took off 4 bases at V and 2 bases at J, with 11 bases between the two ends. The CDR3 sequence: CSVAPGQNTGELFF. The CDR3 DNA reads as TGCAGCGTTGCGCCCGGACAAAACACCGGGGAGCTGTTTTTT.

This clone was seen once. This chain joins TRBV6-5 and TRBJ1-3, with D tentatively TRBD1 (5 bases). The CDR3 covers 14 residues. V lost 4 bases and J lost 2, with 9 bases in between. Germline CDR1 is MNHEY and CDR2 is SVGAGI. As DNA, the CDR3 is TGTGCCAGCAGTTCCGGGGCTGCTGGAAACACCATATATTTT. It encodes CASSSGAAGNTIYF.

V gene TRBV6-5 combines with J gene TRBJ2-1; 8 bases map to TRBD2. From germline, CDR1 is MNHEY and CDR2 SVGAGI. J lost 9 bases, V lost 7 bases, and 5 bases had no gene match. The CDR3 contains 12 residues. CDR3 sequence reads: CASTRTSPEQFF. The CDR3 DNA follows: TGTGCCAGCACTCGGACTAGCCCTGAGCAGTTCTTC.

This clone was found once. The genes are TRBV4-2 and TRBJ2-2; 11 bases fit TRBD2. The V and J ends lost 3 bases and 6 bases, in that order; junction bases with no gene match: 6. The CDR3 loop spans 16 amino acids. Germline V lookup: CDR1 LGHNA, CDR2 YNFKEQ. Written as DNA, the CDR3 is TGTGCCAGCAGCCAGCAGGGACTAGCGGAGGCCGGGGAGCTGTTTTTT. This sequence encodes CASSQQGLAEAGELFF.

The chain carries TRBV6-5 and TRBJ1-2; TRBD1 matches 8 bases. V lost 6 bases and J lost 8; bases outside the gene matches: 11. Germline V lookup: CDR1 MNHEY, CDR2 SVGAGI. The CDR3 length is 14 residues. CDR3 sequence reads: CASRMDRAVRGYTF. CDR3 sequence (DNA): TGTGCCAGCAGGATGGACAGGGCGGTGAGAGGCTACACCTTC.

This chain links TRBV3-1 (or the pseudogene TRBV3-2) with TRBJ1-1; no definite D call. Trimming removed 0 bases at V and 3 bases at J, with 11 bases between. CDR1 is LGHDT and CDR2 is YNNKEL in the germline V gene (reference sequence). The CDR3 sequence is 15 residues long. The CDR3: CASSQDSDLYTEAFF. In DNA form, the CDR3 reads TGTGCCAGCAGCCAAGATTCAGACCTCTACACTGAAGCTTTCTTT.

The chain is built from TRBV7-6 and TRBJ1-1; D is unclear. V dropped 1 base and J dropped 0 bases, with 12 bases sitting between them. CDR1 is SGHVS and CDR2 is FNYEAQ in the germline V gene. This CDR3 contains 16 residues. The CDR3 bases are TGTGCCAGCAGCTTAGTTCCTACGGGGATGAACACTGAAGCTTTCTTT. It specifies CASSLVPTGMNTEAFF.

This sequence joins TRBV18 and TRBJ1-5, with 9 bases that match TRBD1. The germline V gene has CDR1 KGHSH and CDR2 LQKENI. Trimming cost V 3 bases and J 3 bases; bases outside gene matches: 6. CDR3 size: 16 residues. The CDR3 bases are TGTGCCAGCTCACCCGGACAGGGGCGAACCAATCAGCCCCAGCATTTT. This codes for CASSPGQGRTNQPQHF.

The V gene is TRBV9, the J gene TRBJ1-4; D gene uncertain. The CDR3 is made up of 12 amino acids. V was clipped by 4 bases and J by 11 bases, with 12 bases between them. Germline assignment: CDR1 SGDLS and CDR2 YYNGEE. CDR3 amino acids: CASSRVSSKLFF. In nucleotides, the CDR3 is TGTGCCAGCAGCCGAGTTAGTAGTAAACTGTTTTTT.

This chain uses TRBV19 with TRBJ1-1, with 7 bases identical to TRBD1. J was trimmed by 1 base and V by 6 bases; bases with no gene match: 8. Germline CDR1 LNHDA, CDR2 SQIVND (reference sequence). The CDR3 totals 15 residues. CDR3 amino acids: CASRDERGPNTEAFF. CDR3 bases: TGTGCCAGTAGGGATGAAAGGGGGCCGAACACTGAAGCTTTCTTT.

The rearrangement joins TRBV4-1 to TRBJ2-2; TRBD1 aligns across 10 bases. Germline assignment: CDR1 MGHRA and CDR2 YSYEKL. J was trimmed by 6 bases and V by 4 bases; bases with no gene match: 8. CDR3 size: 16 residues. As DNA, the CDR3 is TGCGCCAGCAGCCGTTCTGGGACAGGGGCCGCCGGGGAGCTGTTTTTT. Protein: CASSRSGTGAAGELFF.

The chain links TRBV28 to TRBJ2-2; D is unclear. V gave up 6 bases and J gave up 2 bases, with 7 bases separating them. CDR3 length: 13 residues. Germline V CDR1 and CDR2: MDHEN, SYDVKM. CDR3 in amino acids: CASRNQNTGELFF. The CDR3 nucleotides read TGTGCCAGCAGAAACCAAAACACCGGGGAGCTGTTTTTT.

In its sample, this clone was seen once. The rearrangement links TRBV28 to TRBJ2-1, with 14 bases matching TRBD2. Germline-derived CDR1 and CDR2 are MDHEN and SYDVKM. With 6 bases clipped from V and 6 bases from J, the junction kept 10 bases outside the gene matches. The CDR3 length is 17 residues. The CDR3 DNA is TGTGCCAGCAGACGGCAAGGACTAGCGGGAGGATTCAATGAGCAGTTCTTC. Amino acid sequence: CASRRQGLAGGFNEQFF.

This clone appeared once. J is TRBJ2-1 and V is TRBV28, with 12 bases matching TRBD1. Germline CDR1 reads MDHEN; CDR2 reads SYDVKM. This CDR3 is built from 16 residues. V trimming: 6 bases; J trimming: 5 bases; junction bases outside the gene matches: 8. The CDR3, as DNA: TGTGCCAGCAGCGACGGCGGGACAGGGGGCCACAATGAGCAGTTCTTC. Translation gives CASSDGGTGGHNEQFF.

The gene calls are TRBV30 and TRBJ1-1; D perhaps matches TRBD1 (5 bases). The CDR3 runs 13 residues. The germline V gene has CDR1 GTSNPN and CDR2 SVGIG (reference sequence). V lost 0 bases and J lost 10, with 15 bases in between. CDR3 sequence (DNA): TGTGCCTGGAGTGTAATGGGCGGAGGGGTAGCTTTCTTT. Protein sequence: CAWSVMGGGVAFF.

V is TRBV7-9 and J is TRBJ1-2; D uncertain. Per germline, CDR1 SEHNR and CDR2 FQNEAQ (reference sequence). V was trimmed by 5 bases and J by 6 bases, leaving 16 bases between them. The CDR3 length is 14 residues. CDR3 in amino acids: CASSLTTGNHGYTF. Written as DNA, the CDR3 is TGTGCCAGCAGCCTCACAACGGGGAATCATGGCTACACCTTC. Combining the CDR3 with reference TRBV7-9 and TRBJ1-2 gives the whole variable domain DTGVSQNPRHKITKRGQNVTFRCDPISEHNRLYWYRQTLGQGPEFLTYFQNEAQLEKSRLLSDRFSAERPKGSFSTLEIQRTEQGDSAMYLCASSLTTGNHGYTFGSGTRLTVV.

This chain uses TRBV28 with TRBJ2-4, with 7 positions matching TRBD1. The CDR3 loop spans 13 amino acids. Germline assignment: CDR1 MDHEN and CDR2 SYDVKM. The junction had 5 bases not matched to a gene; V was cut back by 5 bases and J by 7 bases. The CDR3 reads CASSLGQPNIQYF. In nucleotides, the CDR3 is TGTGCCAGCAGTCTGGGACAGCCCAACATTCAGTACTTC.

CDR3 DNA sequence: TGTGCCAGCAGCGTAATCGGGACAGGGGGCTCAAGTGGCTACACCTTC. Translation gives CASSVIGTGGSSGYTF. The V gene is TRBV9, the J gene TRBJ1-2; the match to TRBD1 covers 12 bases. The CDR3 spans 16 residues. V gave up 1 base and J gave up 7 bases; unmatched junction bases: 8. The germline gives CDR1 SGDLS, CDR2 YYNGEE.

V is TRBV30 and J is TRBJ2-7; unclear D gene. CDR1 and CDR2 (germline): GTSNPN, SVGIG (reference sequence). Trimming left V 2 bases short and J 7 bases short, with 15 bases between. The CDR3 spans 13 residues. DNA of the CDR3: TGTGCCTGGAGTTACGGGCGGTTTGGGGAGCAGTACTTC. It yields the protein CAWSYGRFGEQYF.